This paragraph reports one T cell receptor (beta chain). The antigen remains unidentified. This entry belongs to a study of cytomegalovirus exposure and HLA in healthy donors. Whole-study findings and limits: It was 150 to 200 TCR beta chains that were listed as cytomegalovirus-associated. Trimming of TCR beta V- and J-genes showed a link, identified in a later analysis, to a missense DCLRE1C variant. In presence/absence analyses, roughly uniform sequencing depth across donors was assumed. An analysis that was carried out later associated approximately 17,000 TCR beta sequences with HLA alleles at 0.05 false discovery rate.

The PCR made use of 60 Vbeta and 13 Jbeta primers. Repertoires were generated with immunoSEQ multiplex PCR, while TCRdb's copy carries only in-frame clones and drops some. The specimen's table records approximately 190,000 clones. This CDR3 has 14 residues. CDR1 is MDHEN and CDR2 is SYDVKM in the germline V gene. V was clipped by 5 bases and J by 5 bases, with 12 bases between them. The clonotype comes from a boy aged 5 to 17 in good health and CMV-seronegative. The chain uses TRBV28 and TRBJ2-2; weak D call: TRBD1 (6 bases). The specimen sequenced was PBMCs. This CDR3 reads CASSLWTVTGELFF. In DNA, the CDR3 is TGTGCCAGCAGTCTTTGGACAGTAACCGGGGAGCTGTTTTTT.